One sample yielded the 17 T cell receptor beta chains listed below, sequenced in a study of T cells in Graves' hyperthyroidism and ophthalmopathy. TCR beta CDR3 regions were amplified from RNA transcripts. TCR CDR3 regions were first amplified by RT-PCR with HTBI primers. MiXCR, run by TCRdb on the multiplex PCR reads, gives a single entry per CDR3 protein. The data contain roughly 420,000 distinct CDR3 sequences, around 14% of them seen just once; the ten biggest clones take up approximately 14%. Sample: blood. Receptors were obtained from a woman aged 18-29 years with Graves' hyperthyroidism.

The chain links TRBV3-1 to TRBJ1-3; maybe TRBD1 (5 bases). This CDR3 spans 15 amino acids. The V gene's germline CDR1 is LGHDT and CDR2 YNNKEL (reference sequence). V was cut by 3 bases and J by 0 bases, with 9 bases left in between. The CDR3 reads CASSHWTPSGNTIYF. DNA of the CDR3: TGTGCCAGCAGCCACTGGACACCCTCTGGAAACACCATATATTTT.

The chain couples TRBV7-6 to TRBJ2-1, with D unresolved. The ends were cut back, 2 bases at V and 3 bases at J, with 8 bases in the middle. The germline CDR1 and CDR2 sequences are SGHVS and FNYEAQ. The CDR3 sequence is 14 residues long. The DNA of the CDR3 is TGTGCCAGCAGCTTATCGGCCATCTACAATGAGCAGTTCTTC. It encodes CASSLSAIYNEQFF.

This clonotype has a count of ten or more. The rearrangement joins TRBV6-5 to TRBJ1-1; 8 bases agree with TRBD1. The V and J ends lost 2 bases and 1 base, in that order; junction bases with no gene match: 3. The CDR3 is 15 residues long. Germline assignment: CDR1 MNHEY and CDR2 SVGAGI. The CDR3 loop reads CASSYLGTGNTEAFF. The CDR3 nucleotides read TGTGCCAGCAGTTACCTAGGGACAGGGAACACTGAAGCTTTCTTT.

This clonotype occurred many times. In DNA form, the CDR3 reads TGTGCCAGCAGTTACTCAGGTTCGGGGGGAGAGACCCAGTACTTC. Residues: CASSYSGSGGETQYF. The chain combines TRBV6-5 with TRBJ2-5; 7 nucleotides align to TRBD2. This CDR3 has 15 residues. Germline V gene data show CDR1 as MNHEY and CDR2 as SVGAGI. V was clipped by 0 bases and J by 4 bases; unmatched bases: 5.

The chain recombines TRBV4-1 with TRBJ2-7; tentative D call: TRBD2 (5 bases). CDR3 size: 18 residues. From germline, CDR1 is MGHRA and CDR2 YSYEKL. V gave up 0 bases and J gave up 4 bases, with 22 bases separating them. The CDR3 sequence: CASSQEAAGEPGSYEQYF. The CDR3 region has the DNA TGCGCCAGCAGCCAAGAAGCCGCGGGCGAGCCGGGGTCATACGAGCAGTACTTC.

The V and J genes are TRBV6-5 and TRBJ1-1; TRBD1 agrees at 9 bases. This CDR3 is built from 17 residues. CDR1 and CDR2 (germline): MNHEY, SVGAGI. Trimming removed 0 bases from V and 6 bases from J; junction bases left unmatched: 11. CDR3 sequence (DNA): TGTGCCAGCAGTTACTCGACGAGGACAGGGGATCGCCCTGAAGCTTTCTTT. Translation gives CASSYSTRTGDRPEAFF.

This clonotype showed up just a few times. This chain uses TRBV4-1 with TRBJ1-1, with 9 bases fitting TRBD1. From germline, CDR1 is MGHRA and CDR2 YSYEKL. V shed 3 bases, J shed 1 base, and the junction held 6 bases outside the gene matches. This CDR3 spans 16 amino acids. The CDR3, as DNA: TGCGCCAGCAGCCATCCTGAGACAGGGGGGAACACTGAAGCTTTCTTT. The encoded protein is CASSHPETGGNTEAFF.

This clonotype was observed many times. The chain combines TRBV28 with TRBJ1-5, with TRBD1 identical over 7 bases. This CDR3 comprises 16 residues. CDR1 is MDHEN, CDR2 SYDVKM, per germline. Losses at the gene ends were 6 bases for V and 6 bases for J; bases not matched to a gene: 14. CDR3 coding DNA: TGTGCCAGCAGACTCTTCACAGGGGTGGGAGGTCAGCCCCAGCATTTT. Encoded protein: CASRLFTGVGGQPQHF.

This clonotype was counted at least ten times. Here the CDR3 DNA reads TGTGCCAGCAGCCCTTCCCTGGACAGGAACAATGAGCAGTTCTTC. Amino acids: CASSPSLDRNNEQFF. The chain carries TRBV11-2 and TRBJ2-1; TRBD1 agrees at 7 bases. Germline CDR1 reads SGHAT; CDR2 reads FQNNGV. J lost 5 bases, V lost 5 bases, and 9 bases had no gene match. The CDR3 contains 15 residues.

V usage is TRBV13 and J usage is TRBJ2-3, with 8 bases aligning to TRBD1. Germline V gene lookup returns CDR1 PRHDT and CDR2 FYEKMQ (reference sequence). There are 14 residues in the CDR3. With V trimmed by 5 bases and J by 4 bases, 5 bases remained unmatched. The CDR3 loop reads CASSNRGWADTQYF. The CDR3 coding sequence is TGTGCCAGCAGCAACAGGGGGTGGGCAGATACGCAGTATTTT.

This clonotype was observed at least ten times. The V call is TRBV7-8, the J call TRBJ1-2; D perhaps matches TRBD1 (5 bases). Germline CDR1 and CDR2: SGHVS and FQNEAQ. With 5 bases removed from V and 3 bases from J, the gap between germline ends came to 10 bases. The CDR3 extends over 13 amino acids. The CDR3 DNA reads as TGTGCCAGCAGCGGGGGGATCGACTATGGCTACACCTTC. This encodes CASSGGIDYGYTF.

This clonotype has ten or more counts. The chain carries TRBV6-1 and TRBJ2-7; 9 bases match TRBD2. CDR1 is MNHNS, CDR2 SASEGT, per germline. The CDR3 extends over 18 amino acids. The ends lost 7 bases at V and 1 base at J; junction bases unmatched: 17. Written as DNA, the CDR3 is TGTGCCAGCACTCTTGAGGGTAGCGGGAGCATACTTTCCTACGAGCAGTACTTC. Encoded protein: CASTLEGSGSILSYEQYF.

This clonotype appeared a few times. This chain joins TRBV5-1 and TRBJ2-3; 9 bases are shared with TRBD1. The CDR3 spans 14 residues. Germline V CDR1 and CDR2: SGHRS, YFSETQ. The ends lost 4 bases at V and 5 bases at J; junction bases unmatched: 5. The CDR3 bases are TGCGCCAGCAGCGAACAGGGGGCGGGAGATACGCAGTATTTT. Its protein product is CASSEQGAGDTQYF.

Ten or more counts support this clonotype. The genes are TRBV29-1 and TRBJ2-1; 7 nucleotides agree with TRBD2. This CDR3 spans 14 amino acids. After removal of 3 bases from V and 4 bases from J, the junction contained 6 bases not matched to a gene. In germline, CDR1 is SQVTM, CDR2 ANQGSEA. The CDR3 region is CSVEGGSGYNEQFF. The CDR3 bases are TGCAGCGTTGAGGGAGGGTCGGGGTACAATGAGCAGTTCTTC.

J is TRBJ2-4 and V is TRBV6-1, with D maybe TRBD2 (6 bases). The V gene's germline CDR1 is MNHNS and CDR2 SASEGT. The germline V and J ends were trimmed by 6 bases and 1 base, with 13 bases remaining between them. The CDR3 has 15 amino acids. The CDR3 region has the DNA TGTGCCAGCAGCGACGGCGGGGTTGCCAAAAACATTCAGTACTTC. Its translation: CASSDGGVAKNIQYF.

This clonotype occurred a few times. The chain recombines TRBV5-1 with TRBJ1-1; 8 bases align to TRBD1. CDR1 is SGHRS, CDR2 YFSETQ, per germline. This CDR3 contains 15 residues. After removal of 2 bases from V and 4 bases from J, the junction contained 7 bases not matched to a gene. In nucleotides, the CDR3 is TGCGCCAGCAGCTTAGACAGGGGAGAAGGCACTGAAGCTTTCTTT. The encoded protein is CASSLDRGEGTEAFF.

This clonotype showed up many times. V and J are TRBV12-3 or TRBV12-4 and TRBJ1-2; TRBD1 might be the D (5 bases). CDR3 size: 11 residues. Trimming took 6 bases from V and 7 from J, leaving 9 bases between them. In nucleotides, the CDR3 is TGTGCCAGCAGCACTAGGGGTGGCTACACCTTC. Protein: CASSTRGGYTF.